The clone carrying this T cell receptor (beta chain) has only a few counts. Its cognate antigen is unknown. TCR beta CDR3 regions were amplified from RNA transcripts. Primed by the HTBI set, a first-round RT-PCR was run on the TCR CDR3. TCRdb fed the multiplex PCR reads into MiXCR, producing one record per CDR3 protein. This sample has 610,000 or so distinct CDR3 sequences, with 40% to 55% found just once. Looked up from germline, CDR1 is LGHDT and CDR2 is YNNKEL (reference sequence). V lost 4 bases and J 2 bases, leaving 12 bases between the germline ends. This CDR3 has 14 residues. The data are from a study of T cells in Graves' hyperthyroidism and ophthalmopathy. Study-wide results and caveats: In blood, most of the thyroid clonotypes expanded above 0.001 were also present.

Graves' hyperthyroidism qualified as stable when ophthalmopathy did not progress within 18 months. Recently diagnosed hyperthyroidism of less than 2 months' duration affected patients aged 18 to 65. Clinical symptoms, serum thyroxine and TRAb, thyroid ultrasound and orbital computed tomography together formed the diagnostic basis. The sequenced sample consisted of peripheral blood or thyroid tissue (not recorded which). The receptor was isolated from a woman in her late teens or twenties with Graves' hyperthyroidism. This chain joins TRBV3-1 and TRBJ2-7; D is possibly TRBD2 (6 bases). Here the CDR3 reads CASSRAGTPYEQYF. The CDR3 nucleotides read TGTGCCAGCAGCCGCGCCGGGACTCCCTACGAGCAGTACTTC.